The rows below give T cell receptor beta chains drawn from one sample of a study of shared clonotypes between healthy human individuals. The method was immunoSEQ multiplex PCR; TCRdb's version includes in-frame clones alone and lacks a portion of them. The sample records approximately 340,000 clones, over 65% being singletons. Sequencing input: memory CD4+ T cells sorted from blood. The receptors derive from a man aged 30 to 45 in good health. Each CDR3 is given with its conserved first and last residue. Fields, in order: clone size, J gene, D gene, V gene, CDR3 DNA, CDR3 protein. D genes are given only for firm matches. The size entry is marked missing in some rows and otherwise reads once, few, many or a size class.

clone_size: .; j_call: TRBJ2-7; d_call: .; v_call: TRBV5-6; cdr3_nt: TGTGCCAGCAGCTTGTACCAGCACTCCTACGAGCAGTACTTC; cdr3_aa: CASSLYQHSYEQYF
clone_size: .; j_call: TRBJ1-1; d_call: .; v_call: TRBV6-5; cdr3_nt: TGTGCCAGCAGTTACCTTTCGGGACCGCAAGCTTTCTTT; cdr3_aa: CASSYLSGPQAFF
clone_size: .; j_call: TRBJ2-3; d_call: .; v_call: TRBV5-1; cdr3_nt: TGCGCCAGCAGTGAGATGGGGAATGGGGAGCAGTATTTT; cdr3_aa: CASSEMGNGEQYF
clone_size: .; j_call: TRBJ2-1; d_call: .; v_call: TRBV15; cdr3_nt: TGTGCCACCAGCAGAGGATCAGGGATGGATGAGCAGTTCTTC; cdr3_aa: CATSRGSGMDEQFF
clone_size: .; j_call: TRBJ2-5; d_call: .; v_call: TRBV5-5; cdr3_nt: TGTGCCAGCAGCGTAACTAGCACAAATGGAGAGACCCAGTACTTC; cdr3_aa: CASSVTSTNGETQYF
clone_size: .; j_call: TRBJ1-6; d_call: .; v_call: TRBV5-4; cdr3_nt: TGTGCCAGCAAGGGTGGGCAGACTGAGAATTCACCCCTCCACTTT; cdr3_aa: CASKGGQTENSPLHF
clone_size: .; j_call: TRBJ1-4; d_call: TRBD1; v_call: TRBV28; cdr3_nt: TGTGCCAGCAGTACCCGACAGGGAACAACTAATGAAAAACTGTTTTTT; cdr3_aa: CASSTRQGTTNEKLFF
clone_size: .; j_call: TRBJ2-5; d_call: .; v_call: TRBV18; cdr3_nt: TGTGCCAGCTCACTCGGCGGGACCCAGTACTTC; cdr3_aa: CASSLGGTQYF
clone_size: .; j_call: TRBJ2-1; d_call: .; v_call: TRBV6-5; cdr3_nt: TGTGCCAGCAGCCCCGGGGGGCGGCGAAACAATGAGCAGTTCTTC; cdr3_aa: CASSPGGRRNNEQFF
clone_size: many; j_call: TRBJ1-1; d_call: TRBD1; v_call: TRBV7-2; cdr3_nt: TGTGCCAGCAGCCATTCGTCGGGCAGGGGGGCGAACACTGAAGCTTTCTTT; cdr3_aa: CASSHSSGRGANTEAFF